The TCR beta chain under discussion was sequenced for a study of a mutant IDH1 vaccine in newly diagnosed glioma. Study as a whole: Vaccine dosing followed radiotherapy by 4-6 weeks, or accompanied temozolomide cycles. Week 35 brought visit V12, which was followed by visit V13 at week 47. Patients were pretreated with radiotherapy, temozolomide, or both, mostly both.

This sample's time point: week 47, end of study. Topical imiquimod accompanied each vaccine dose, which consisted of 300 ug of mutant IDH1 20-mer peptide. Each of the donors came in with new WHO grade 3 or 4 astrocytomas that were IDH1-mutant and ATRX-lost. Profiling relied on immunoSEQ multiplex PCR, and the TCRdb table lists in-frame clones only, not all of them. The sample records about 54,000 clones, around 83% being singletons. The CDR3 spans 16 residues. This clone was counted a single time. No antigen is known for it. This TCR derives from a woman aged 45-59 years with glioma. The input for sequencing was PBMCs, taken from a glioma patient whose treatment included an IDH1 peptide vaccine. The V gene is TRBV21-1, the J gene TRBJ2-5; TRBD2, the table's D call, lacks a check against the DNA. TRBV21-1 is a listed pseudogene. CDR3 DNA sequence: TGTGCCAGCAGCGACCTAGCGGGGAAACGACAAGAGACCCAGTACTTC. Translation: CASSDLAGKRQETQYF.